These 30 T cell receptor beta chains were sequenced from one sample in a study of blood T cell repertoires in COVID-19. Measured with immunoSEQ multiplex PCR; TCRdb has only the in-frame clones, and not every one. The sample carries 54,000 or so clones, approximately 85% recorded once. The sample comprised peripheral blood. These receptors all stem from a woman older than 75 with acute or convalescent COVID-19.

The rearrangement uses TRBV18 and TRBJ2-5; TRBD2 aligns across 9 bases. V lost 2 bases and J lost 6; bases outside the gene matches: 10. The CDR3 extends over 16 amino acids. Per germline, CDR1 KGHSH and CDR2 LQKENI. In DNA form, the CDR3 reads TGTGCCAGCTCACCAATAGTAGCGGGAGACGCGAAGACCCAGTACTTC. This encodes CASSPIVAGDAKTQYF.

This chain links TRBV28 with TRBJ1-5; D is undetermined. V lost 4 bases to trimming and J lost 2 bases, with 6 bases between them. CDR1 is MDHEN and CDR2 is SYDVKM in the germline V gene. The CDR3 extends over 13 amino acids. This chain's CDR3 is CASSWAGNQPQHF. The CDR3 DNA reads as TGTGCCAGCAGTTGGGCCGGCAATCAGCCCCAGCATTTT.

The table lists this clone with a count of one. The chain has TRBV12-5 and TRBJ1-2, with D possibly TRBD1 on 6 matching bases. The V gene lost 6 bases and the J gene lost 4 bases, with 15 bases spanning the gap. The CDR3 contains 14 residues. Germline assignment: CDR1 LGHNT and CDR2 FRNRAP. The chain's CDR3 is CASGSDRTPYGYTF. CDR3 coding DNA: TGTGCTAGTGGCTCGGACAGAACACCCTATGGCTACACCTTC.

V and J are TRBV2 and TRBJ1-2; TRBD1 matches 9 bases. J was trimmed by 2 bases and V by 7 bases; bases with no gene match: 5. CDR3 size: 14 residues. From germline, CDR1 is SNHLY and CDR2 FYNNEI. CDR3 DNA: TGTGCCAGCACTTTGGGACAGGGCAACTATGGCTACACCTTC. Translated: CASTLGQGNYGYTF.

This chain joins TRBV5-4 and TRBJ2-5; TRBD2 aligns across 12 bases. The germline V gene has CDR1 SGHNT and CDR2 YYREEE (reference sequence). CDR3 length: 17 amino acids. V shed 4 bases, J shed 4 bases, and the junction held 11 bases outside the gene matches. CDR3 residues: CASSPNPLAGGPETQYF. CDR3 DNA sequence: TGTGCCAGCAGCCCGAACCCTCTAGCGGGGGGGCCAGAGACCCAGTACTTC.

This chain connects TRBV2 to TRBJ2-1, with TRBD2 matching over 7 bases. Germline CDR1 and CDR2: SNHLY and FYNNEI. The trim removed 4 bases at V and 10 bases at J, leaving 4 bases unmatched. The CDR3 consists of 12 residues. CDR3 loop: CASSGGGKEQFF. In nucleotides, the CDR3 is TGTGCCAGCAGTGGGGGGGGAAAAGAGCAGTTCTTC.

This clone occurred once. CDR3 amino acids: CASSEASSYNSPLHF. The CDR3 bases are TGTGCCAGCAGTGAAGCCAGCTCCTATAATTCACCCCTCCACTTT. The chain combines TRBV6-1 with TRBJ1-6; D not certain. The V gene lost 0 bases and the J gene lost 0 bases, with 3 bases spanning the gap. CDR1 and CDR2 (germline): MNHNS, SASEGT. This CDR3 contains 15 residues.

The CDR3 DNA follows: TGTGCCAGCAGTTTACTCTGGACTAGCGGGACAAATGAGCAGTTCTTC. This sequence encodes CASSLLWTSGTNEQFF. V gene TRBV27 combines with J gene TRBJ2-1, with TRBD2 matching 12 bases. The germline V gene encodes CDR1 MNHEY and CDR2 SMNVEV (reference sequence). The V segment lost 2 bases and the J segment 7 bases; nucleotides outside the gene matches: 6. The CDR3 has 16 residues.

In this sample, this clone turned up a few times. The V and J genes are TRBV12-3 or TRBV12-4 and TRBJ2-2; D not resolved. Deletions cut 5 bases from V and 8 bases from J, with 12 bases between. The CDR3 extends over 13 amino acids. Written as DNA, the CDR3 is TGTGCCAGCAGTACCCCCCGGGTGGGGGAGCTGTTTTTT. Amino acid sequence: CASSTPRVGELFF.

The chain recombines TRBV3-1 (or the pseudogene TRBV3-2) with TRBJ2-1; D uncertain. This CDR3 has 13 residues. CDR1 and CDR2 from the germline V gene are LGHDT and YNNKEL (reference sequence). V lost 4 bases to trimming and J lost 5 bases, with 9 bases between them. The CDR3 DNA reads as TGTGCCAGCAGCCGTAAGAGGAACAATGAGCAGTTCTTC. Translating it yields CASSRKRNNEQFF.

The V and J genes are TRBV6-2 or TRBV6-3 and TRBJ2-1; D unresolved. Trimming stripped 5 bases from V and 9 bases from J, with 26 bases between. Per the germline V gene, CDR1 is MNHEY and CDR2 is SVGEGT. CDR3 size: 17 residues. The CDR3 reads CASSGLNFVGTRFEQFF. In DNA form, the CDR3 reads TGTGCCAGCAGTGGGCTCAACTTTGTAGGTACCCGATTTGAGCAGTTCTTC.

As regards this clone: The junction shows a germline mismatch at one end, possibly a read error. This chain joins TRBV7-7 and TRBJ2-3; TRBD2 is a possible D gene (5 bases). The CDR3 extends over 14 amino acids. CDR1 and CDR2 from the germline V gene are SSHAT and FNYEAQ (reference sequence). The CDR3 DNA is TGTGCTAGCAGCTTAGGGTTGGGAGCGGATACGCAGTATTTT. As protein: CASSLGLGADTQYF. Full variable domain (rest looked up from reference TRBV7-7 and TRBJ2-3): GAGVSQSPRYKVTKRGQDVTLRCDPISSHATLYWYQQALGQGPEFLTYFNYEAQPDKSGLPSDRFSAERPEGSISTLTIQRTEQRDSAMYRCASSLGLGADTQYFGPGTRLTVL.

The chain links TRBV7-2 to TRBJ1-2; TRBD1 is a possible D gene (6 bases). Germline CDR1 SGHTA, CDR2 FQGNSA. The CDR3 extends over 16 amino acids. Trimming took 5 bases from V and 2 from J, leaving 18 bases between them. CDR3 region: CASSPQTGTPNYGYTF. Here the CDR3 DNA reads TGTGCCAGCAGCCCTCAAACCGGGACACCCAACTATGGCTACACCTTC. The full variable domain, rest sourced from reference TRBV7-2 and TRBJ1-2, is GAGVSQSPSNKVTEKGKDVELRCDPISGHTALYWYRQSLGQGLEFLIYFQGNSAPDKSGLPSDRFSAERTGGSVSTLTIQRTQQEDSAVYLCASSPQTGTPNYGYTFGSGTRLTVV.

This clone was seen a handful of times. V gene TRBV24-1 combines with J gene TRBJ2-7; D remains unclear. This CDR3 has 15 residues. V shed 2 bases and J shed 0 bases, with 10 bases lying between them. Germline assignment: CDR1 KGHDR and CDR2 SFDVKD. CDR3 in amino acids: CATSDCEHPSYEQYF. The CDR3 DNA reads as TGTGCCACCAGTGATTGTGAGCACCCCTCCTACGAGCAGTACTTC.

This CDR3 is CASSQRQGVGYTF. The CDR3 region has the DNA TGCGCCAGCAGCCAACGACAGGGCGTCGGCTACACCTTC. The J gene is TRBJ1-2, the V gene TRBV4-1, with 7 bases lining up with TRBD1. From germline, CDR1 is MGHRA and CDR2 YSYEKL. The junction had 5 bases not matched to a gene; V was cut back by 2 bases and J by 8 bases. This CDR3 is 13 amino acids long.

The J gene is TRBJ2-1, the V gene TRBV14; 9 bases line up with TRBD2. CDR3 size: 16 residues. The V and J ends lost 4 bases and 6 bases, in that order; junction bases with no gene match: 10. Germline-derived CDR1 and CDR2 are SGHDN and FVKESK. The CDR3 sequence: CASSRTSGRPSNEQFF. The CDR3, as DNA: TGTGCCAGCAGCCGGACGAGCGGGAGGCCCTCCAATGAGCAGTTCTTC.

The chain is built from TRBV29-1 and TRBJ2-7, with 8 bases that match TRBD1. The CDR3 has 13 amino acids. The germline V gene encodes CDR1 SQVTM and CDR2 ANQGSEA. V dropped 7 bases and J dropped 2; count of bases not matched to a gene: 7. For the CDR3, the DNA is TGCAGCGGCCTTGACAGGGGTACCTACGAGCAGTACTTC. Protein product: CSGLDRGTYEQYF.

The gene calls are TRBV5-1 and TRBJ2-7; TRBD2 matches 9 bases. Germline CDR1 SGHRS, CDR2 YFSETQ. This CDR3 contains 12 residues. Unmatched junction bases numbered 2, after V lost 7 bases and J lost 3 bases. Here the CDR3 reads CASRREGYEQYF. The CDR3 DNA is TGCGCCAGCCGGCGGGAGGGCTACGAGCAGTACTTC.

This clone has a handful of counts. The chain combines TRBV9 with TRBJ2-2, with D uncertain. Trimming took off 2 bases at V and 0 bases at J, with 8 bases between the two ends. CDR1 and CDR2 from the germline V gene are SGDLS and YYNGEE. This CDR3 has 15 residues. CDR3 sequence: CASSVRNSNTGELFF. DNA of the CDR3: TGTGCCAGCAGCGTGAGGAACTCGAACACCGGGGAGCTGTTTTTT.

This rearrangement joins TRBV5-8 to TRBJ1-1; weak D call: TRBD1 (6 bases). Germline CDR1 SGHTS, CDR2 YDEGEE. This CDR3 is built from 13 residues. The germline V and J ends were trimmed by 4 bases and 4 bases, with 11 bases remaining between them. The CDR3 DNA reads as TGTGCCAGCAGCCAAGACAGGATCACTGAAGCTTTCTTT. Translation: CASSQDRITEAFF.

V and J are TRBV5-4 and TRBJ1-3; D is possibly TRBD1 (5 bases). Germline-derived CDR1 and CDR2 are SGHNT and YYREEE (reference sequence). V lost 0 bases and J 0 bases, leaving 13 bases between the germline ends. The CDR3 spans 17 residues. CDR3 in amino acids: CASSLGGPGFSGNTIYF. CDR3 sequence (DNA): TGTGCCAGCAGCTTGGGGGGCCCAGGGTTCTCTGGAAACACCATATATTTT. The full variable domain, in which reference TRBV5-4 and TRBJ1-3 provide the parts outside the CDR3, is ETGVTQSPTHLIKTRGQQVTLRCSSQSGHNTVSWYQQALGQGPQFIFQYYREEENGRGNFPPRFSGLQFPNYSSELNVNALELDDSALYLCASSLGGPGFSGNTIYFGEGSWLTVV.

The chain employs TRBV6-5 and TRBJ1-2, with D uncertain. Trimming removed 10 bases from V and 0 bases from J, with 15 bases in between. The CDR3 runs to 14 residues. Germline lookup yields CDR1 MNHEY and CDR2 SVGAGI. The CDR3 sequence is CATLEVLANYGYTF. In DNA, the CDR3 is TGTGCCACCCTAGAGGTCCTGGCTAACTATGGCTACACCTTC.

As DNA, the CDR3 is TGTGCCAGCAGCCCCCAAAGCGGGAGGGCCTATGAGCAGTTCTTC. Translated, it gives CASSPQSGRAYEQFF. This chain links TRBV5-4 with TRBJ2-1; 10 nucleotides agree with TRBD2. The V segment lost 4 bases and the J segment 8 bases; nucleotides outside the gene matches: 9. Germline CDR1 reads SGHNT; CDR2 reads YYREEE (reference sequence). There are 15 residues in the CDR3. Filled out from reference TRBV5-4 and TRBJ2-1, the complete variable domain reads ETGVTQSPTHLIKTRGQQVTLRCSSQSGHNTVSWYQQALGQGPQFIFQYYREEENGRGNFPPRFSGLQFPNYSSELNVNALELDDSALYLCASSPQSGRAYEQFFGPGTRLTVL.

The chain couples TRBV2 to TRBJ2-6; unclear D gene. Deletions cut 3 bases from V and 0 bases from J, with 15 bases between. This CDR3 has 18 amino acids. Germline CDR1 and CDR2: SNHLY and FYNNEI. CDR3 sequence reads: CASSEVGASLSGANVLTF. The CDR3 DNA reads as TGTGCCAGCAGTGAGGTCGGAGCTTCACTCTCTGGGGCCAACGTCCTGACTTTC.

This chain connects TRBV27 to TRBJ1-2; 8 bases agree with TRBD1. This CDR3 has 13 amino acids. V was clipped by 6 bases and J by 2 bases; unmatched bases: 2. CDR1 is MNHEY and CDR2 is SMNVEV in the germline V gene (reference sequence). The CDR3 sequence: CASRRTGNYGYTF. In DNA form, the CDR3 reads TGTGCCAGCAGACGGACAGGGAACTATGGCTACACCTTC.

The CDR3 nucleotides are TGTGCCAGCAGCTTAGGGAGGGGCGATGGCTACACCTTC. It is translated as CASSLGRGDGYTF. This chain links TRBV11-2 with TRBJ1-2, with D tentatively TRBD1 (5 bases). Trimming removed 1 base from V and 6 bases from J, with 9 bases in between. The CDR3 extends over 13 amino acids. CDR1 and CDR2 (germline): SGHAT, FQNNGV.

V and J are TRBV24-1 and TRBJ2-1; D remains ambiguous. Germline lookup yields CDR1 KGHDR and CDR2 SFDVKD. V lost 12 bases and J 4 bases, leaving 15 bases between the germline ends. This CDR3 spans 13 amino acids. The CDR3 here is CASPRRNYNEQFF. For the CDR3, the DNA is TGTGCCTCCCCCCGGAGAAATTACAATGAGCAGTTCTTC.

J is TRBJ1-2 and V is TRBV15, with D tentatively TRBD1 (5 bases). Trimming left V 5 bases short and J 8 bases short, with 18 bases between. The CDR3 extends over 14 amino acids. Germline V lookup: CDR1 LNHNV, CDR2 YYDKDF (reference sequence). DNA for the CDR3: TGTGCCACCAGCCCCACACGGGGGATTAAAGGCTACACCTTC. Its protein is CATSPTRGIKGYTF.

This clone was observed a few times. The chain couples TRBV7-3 to TRBJ2-2, with 10 bases aligning to TRBD2. V was pared by 5 bases and J by 1 base, with 4 bases of the junction left unmatched. The CDR3 runs to 16 residues. The V gene's germline CDR1 is SGHTA and CDR2 FQGTGA. CDR3 DNA sequence: TGTGCCAGCAGCCGGACTAGCGGAGTGAACACCGGGGAGCTGTTTTTT. The encoded protein is CASSRTSGVNTGELFF.

This clone was observed a few times. The J gene is TRBJ1-1, the V gene TRBV12-5, with unresolved D. V lost 3 bases, J lost 4 bases, and 9 bases lay in between. The CDR3 contains 13 residues. Germline loops: CDR1 LGHNT, CDR2 FRNRAP. CDR3 amino acids: CASGLSGGTEAFF. CDR3 sequence (DNA): TGTGCTAGTGGTTTATCTGGAGGCACTGAAGCTTTCTTT.